These 18 T cell receptor beta chains came from one sample sequenced in a study of siplizumab effects on memory and regulatory T cells (dated by TCRdb to the late 2010s). Preparation of the library involved the immunoSEQ multiplex PCR assay. TCRdb obtained this table from immuneACCESS and retained in-frame rearrangements with V and J assigned. These tables miss some clones; where compared with another copy, unresolved V genes account for less than half of the shortfall, and the remainder is unexplained. The sample profile shows tens of thousands of clones; approximately 94% of them were found once. The biggest ten clones account for around 6.5% of the sample. Material for sequencing was CD8+ T cells sorted from blood. The receptors shown here come from a human donor in good health.

The chain links TRBV7-9 to TRBJ2-1; no definite D call. Germline V gives CDR1 SEHNR, CDR2 FQNEAQ (reference sequence). V dropped 5 bases and J dropped 0 bases, with 14 bases sitting between them. The length of the CDR3 is 16 residues. DNA for the CDR3: TGTGCCAGCAGCCCACCTCGCGGTTCCTCCTACAATGAGCAGTTCTTC. The encoded protein is CASSPPRGSSYNEQFF.

The CDR3 is CASSLGTSGSTDTQYF. CDR3 DNA sequence: TGCGCCAGCAGCCTGGGGACTAGCGGGAGTACAGATACGCAGTATTTT. V is TRBV4-3 and J is TRBJ2-3, with 14 bases identical to TRBD2. The CDR3 has 16 residues. The germline V gene has CDR1 LGHNA and CDR2 YSLEER. With V trimmed by 4 bases and J by 3 bases, 3 bases remained unmatched.

The chain carries TRBV2 and TRBJ2-7; no clear D gene. Trimming shortened V by 6 bases and J by 0 bases, and 12 bases separated the two germline ends. Germline CDR1 and CDR2: SNHLY and FYNNEI. This CDR3 has 14 residues. This chain's CDR3 is CASRGLPSSYEQYF. In nucleotides, the CDR3 is TGTGCCAGCAGGGGTCTTCCTAGCTCCTACGAGCAGTACTTC.

The chain uses TRBV11-2 and TRBJ2-7, with a weak D call TRBD1 (5 bases). Germline CDR1 and CDR2: SGHAT and FQNNGV. The CDR3 consists of 12 residues. Trimming left V 6 bases short and J 7 bases short, with 13 bases between. The CDR3 DNA sequence: TGTGCCAGCAGTTTTGACCGGACAGAGCAGTACTTC. Amino acids: CASSFDRTEQYF.

The rearrangement joins TRBV5-8 to TRBJ1-1; D is ambiguous. The germline CDR1 and CDR2 sequences are SGHTS and YDEGEE. This CDR3 contains 15 residues. V lost 6 bases and J 0 bases, leaving 15 bases between the germline ends. In nucleotides, the CDR3 is TGTGCCAGCATCCGGACCGGGAACATGAACACTGAAGCTTTCTTT. Translation gives CASIRTGNMNTEAFF.

This clone was observed once. The chain joins TRBV4-1 to TRBJ2-3, with TRBD1 matching over 8 bases. The CDR3 is made up of 15 amino acids. CDR1 is MGHRA and CDR2 is YSYEKL in the germline V gene. V trimming: 4 bases; J trimming: 4 bases; junction bases outside the gene matches: 7. CDR3 nucleotide sequence: TGCGCCAGCAGCCTATGGACAGGGATGGCAGATACGCAGTATTTT. Amino acid sequence: CASSLWTGMADTQYF.

The V gene is TRBV7-9, the J gene TRBJ2-2, with D hard to call. Between the trimmed V and J ends, which lost 1 base and 1 base, there was a span of 7 bases. The germline CDR1 and CDR2 sequences are SEHNR and FQNEAQ (reference sequence). The CDR3 is made up of 15 amino acids. CDR3 sequence (DNA): TGTGCCAGCAGCTTAGTGGAAAGGAACACCGGGGAGCTGTTTTTT. Translating it yields CASSLVERNTGELFF.

The chain employs TRBV4-3 and TRBJ2-3, with D hard to call. The CDR3 consists of 17 residues. The V and J ends lost 0 bases and 0 bases respectively, with 13 bases between them. Germline V gives CDR1 LGHNA, CDR2 YSLEER. This CDR3 is CASSQDIGRSSTDTQYF. The CDR3 DNA reads TGCGCCAGCAGCCAAGATATTGGACGGTCGAGCACAGATACGCAGTATTTT.

The chain combines TRBV27 with TRBJ2-1; no clear D gene. The V end lost 5 bases, the J end lost 4 bases, and 9 bases lay between the germline ends. The CDR3 is 13 residues long. Germline V gene data show CDR1 as MNHEY and CDR2 as SMNVEV (reference sequence). The CDR3 nucleotides are TGTGCCAGCAGTCTCTCCTTTTACAATGAGCAGTTCTTC. Protein sequence: CASSLSFYNEQFF.

The rearrangement joins TRBV30 to TRBJ1-2; TRBD1 agrees at 9 bases. This CDR3 spans 19 amino acids. With 0 bases clipped from V and 5 bases from J, the junction kept 19 bases outside the gene matches. Looked up from germline, CDR1 is GTSNPN and CDR2 is SVGIG (reference sequence). The CDR3 region has the DNA TGTGCCTGGAGTGTATTAAATCCCGGGACAGGGTCGGGTCTATATGGCTACACCTTC. It encodes CAWSVLNPGTGSGLYGYTF.

This clone was observed a few times. This sample includes further DNA sequences coding for the same CDR3. This chain joins TRBV19 and TRBJ2-1, with D hard to call. The CDR3 contains 13 residues. Germline values: CDR1 LNHDA, CDR2 SQIVND (reference sequence). V was clipped by 1 base and J by 5 bases, with 6 bases between them. CDR3 protein: CASSIGLNNEQFF. Written as DNA, the CDR3 is TGTGCCAGTAGTATAGGACTTAACAATGAGCAGTTCTTC.

The chain couples TRBV4-1 to TRBJ1-1; 8 nucleotides match TRBD1. V lost 7 bases to trimming and J lost 5 bases; unmatched junction nucleotides: 6. CDR1 is MGHRA and CDR2 is YSYEKL in the germline V gene. CDR3 length: 13 residues. CDR3 sequence: CASNGQGRTEAFF. CDR3 nucleotide sequence: TGCGCCAGCAACGGACAGGGTAGAACTGAAGCTTTCTTT.

The CDR3 coding sequence is TGTGCCACCAGCTTCCGAAGGGGGTTAAGGGAAGAGACCCAGTACTTC. Translation: CATSFRRGLREETQYF. The rearrangement links TRBV15 to TRBJ2-5, with D perhaps TRBD1 (6 bases). V was trimmed by 5 bases and J by 3 bases, leaving 19 bases between them. There are 16 residues in the CDR3. Germline V gene data show CDR1 as LNHNV and CDR2 as YYDKDF (reference sequence).

The chain uses TRBV27 and TRBJ2-2; tentative D call: TRBD2 (6 bases). There are 17 residues in the CDR3. With 7 bases removed from V and 0 bases from J, the gap between germline ends came to 18 bases. Germline lookup yields CDR1 MNHEY and CDR2 SMNVEV (reference sequence). The CDR3 spells CASNPIGLTPNTGELFF. DNA of the CDR3: TGTGCCAGCAACCCCATAGGACTAACCCCGAACACCGGGGAGCTGTTTTTT.

The chain has TRBV4-3 and TRBJ2-1, with 8 bases lining up with TRBD2. With 0 bases clipped from V and 6 bases from J, the junction kept 10 bases outside the gene matches. This CDR3 spans 17 amino acids. In germline, CDR1 is LGHNA, CDR2 YSLEER. The CDR3 nucleotides read TGCGCCAGCAGCCAAGAAACCAGGCTAGCGGGCCTCAATGAGCAGTTCTTC. It yields the protein CASSQETRLAGLNEQFF.

The chain combines TRBV4-1 with TRBJ1-2; D possibly corresponds to TRBD1 (6 bases). In germline, CDR1 is MGHRA, CDR2 YSYEKL. The CDR3 length is 16 residues. Between the trimmed V and J ends, which lost 4 bases and 0 bases, there was a span of 15 bases. CDR3 residues: CASSLRSAGANYGYTF. DNA of the CDR3: TGCGCCAGCAGCCTGAGGAGCGCAGGGGCTAACTATGGCTACACCTTC.

The chain combines TRBV4-1 with TRBJ2-1; 10 nucleotides match TRBD1. The ends lost 1 base at V and 5 bases at J; junction bases unmatched: 5. The CDR3 spans 16 residues. In germline, CDR1 is MGHRA, CDR2 YSYEKL. In nucleotides, the CDR3 is TGCGCCAGCAGCCAAGGGGGACAGGGGATCGACAATGAGCAGTTCTTC. Protein product: CASSQGGQGIDNEQFF.

This clone was seen at least ten times. The chain links TRBV6-5 to TRBJ1-6; D gene ambiguous. This CDR3 region has 12 residues. Looked up from germline, CDR1 is MNHEY and CDR2 is SVGAGI. V gave up 4 bases and J gave up 13 bases, with 11 bases separating them. DNA of the CDR3: TGTGCCAGCAGTTCAGTGGGAGGGCCCCTCCACTTT. Translating gives CASSSVGGPLHF.